A selection of T cell receptor beta chains follows, all from one sample in a study of shared clonotypes between healthy human individuals. TCRdb's table, derived via immunoSEQ multiplex PCR, lists solely in-frame clones and lacks some. The sample holds 2 million to 2.5 million clones, approximately 95% seen once. Material: naive CD4+ T cells sorted from blood. Every receptor here comes from a man between 18 and 35 years old in good health. CDR3s include the opening cysteine and the closing phenylalanine or tryptophan. The D gene is left open where the match is weak. Some rows have no size entry. The others give once, few or many, or a class for an expanded clone.

CDR3nt | CDR3aa | d_gene | abundance | j_gene | v_gene
TGCGCCAGCAGCAGATCAGGGGAGAGTAGCACTGAAGCTTTCTTT | CASSRSGESSTEAFF | NA | NA | TRBJ1-1 | TRBV5-1
TGTGCCAGCAGTTTTGGACAGGATTACTACGAGCAGTACTTC | CASSFGQDYYEQYF | TRBD1 | NA | TRBJ2-7 | TRBV6-5
TGTGCCAGCAGGCCGGGACTAGCGTTCACCGGGGAGCTGTTTTTT | CASRPGLAFTGELFF | TRBD2 | NA | TRBJ2-2 | TRBV6-1
TGTGCCAGCAGTTCGACCGGGACAGTCCAAGAGACCCAGTACTTC | CASSSTGTVQETQYF | TRBD1 | NA | TRBJ2-5 | TRBV6-5
TGTGCCAGCAGTTCCGACGGGAATTCACCCCTCCACTTT | CASSSDGNSPLHF | NA | NA | TRBJ1-6 | TRBV28
TGTGCCTGGCATCCTCAGGTCATTAACTATGGCTACACCTTC | CAWHPQVINYGYTF | NA | NA | TRBJ1-2 | TRBV30
TGTGCCAGCAGCTTATCTTATGGCACCGGGGAGCTGTTTTTT | CASSLSYGTGELFF | NA | NA | TRBJ2-2 | TRBV7-3
TGTGCCAGCCGGTGGGTGGGGAAGGAGACCCAGTACTTC | CASRWVGKETQYF | NA | NA | TRBJ2-5 | TRBV7-2
TGTGCCAGCAGCGTTGACACGGGACTAGCAGGGGAGACCCAGTACTTC | CASSVDTGLAGETQYF | TRBD2 | NA | TRBJ2-5 | TRBV9
TGTGCCAGCAGCTTAGGGGTGACAGGGGGTCGGTACGAGCAGTACTTC | CASSLGVTGGRYEQYF | TRBD1 | NA | TRBJ2-7 | TRBV7-8
TGCGCCAGCAGCCGGGAGGGGACAGTCGTTTCCTACGAGCAGTACTTC | CASSREGTVVSYEQYF | NA | once | TRBJ2-7 | TRBV5-1
TGTGCCAGCTCACCGGGCGGGACTAGCGGAAGCTACGAGCAGTACTTC | CASSPGGTSGSYEQYF | TRBD2 | NA | TRBJ2-7 | TRBV18
TGTGCCAGCAGCTTGGCCGGAGGGAAGGGGTCCTATAATTCACCCCTCCACTTT | CASSLAGGKGSYNSPLHF | NA | NA | TRBJ1-6 | TRBV5-8
TGTGCCAGCGGGTCCCCTGGTCTCGGCTCCTACAATGAGCAGTTCTTC | CASGSPGLGSYNEQFF | NA | NA | TRBJ2-1 | TRBV28
TGTGCCAGCAGTCGACAGGGAAATGGTAAGGACACTGAAGCTTTCTTT | CASSRQGNGKDTEAFF | TRBD1 | once | TRBJ1-1 | TRBV5-5
TGCGCCAGCAGTTGGGACAGTCGCATGGATACGCAGTATTTT | CASSWDSRMDTQYF | TRBD1 | NA | TRBJ2-3 | TRBV5-1
TGTGCCAGCAGTGATCTTCCGGGGGGCATCACAGATACGCAGTATTTT | CASSDLPGGITDTQYF | NA | NA | TRBJ2-3 | TRBV6-1
TGTGCCACAAGACAGGGTTTTAGCAATCAGCCCCAGCATTTT | CATRQGFSNQPQHF | TRBD1 | NA | TRBJ1-5 | TRBV15
TGTGCCAGCAGAGTACCCAAGGGGGATACGCAGTATTTT | CASRVPKGDTQYF | NA | NA | TRBJ2-3 | TRBV6-5
TGTGCCAGCAGTAAGGCGACAGGGAACACTGAAGCTTTCTTT | CASSKATGNTEAFF | NA | NA | TRBJ1-1 | TRBV6-6
TGTGCCAGCAGCTTAGTTGGGACTAGCGGGGCTGAGCAGTTCTTC | CASSLVGTSGAEQFF | TRBD2 | NA | TRBJ2-1 | TRBV7-9
TGTGCCAGCAGTTTAAAAGGGACCTTCGGAAACACCATATATTTT | CASSLKGTFGNTIYF | NA | NA | TRBJ1-3 | TRBV28
TGTGCCGCCGCGAGTCCTACCAAAAACATTCAGTACTTC | CAAASPTKNIQYF | NA | NA | TRBJ2-4 | TRBV19
TGTGCCAGCTCACCACTCCAGGGGGCGGTGTCCAAAAACATTCAGTACTTC | CASSPLQGAVSKNIQYF | TRBD1 | NA | TRBJ2-4 | TRBV18
TGTGCCAGCTCACCAACCCCGGGACGGTCCTACGAGCAGTACTTC | CASSPTPGRSYEQYF | NA | NA | TRBJ2-7 | TRBV18
TGTGCCAGCAGTTTATCTAGCCCAAATCAGCCCCAGCATTTT | CASSLSSPNQPQHF | NA | NA | TRBJ1-5 | TRBV27
TGTGCCAGCTCACCAATAGGGGCGGGCACTCCGAGCTCTGGAAACACCATATATTTT | CASSPIGAGTPSSGNTIYF | NA | NA | TRBJ1-3 | TRBV18
TGTGCCAGCTCTCGGACAGGGGTGGACTCCTACGAGCAGTACTTC | CASSRTGVDSYEQYF | TRBD1 | NA | TRBJ2-7 | TRBV18
TGTGCCTGGATACGTGCCACTGAAGCTTTCTTT | CAWIRATEAFF | NA | NA | TRBJ1-1 | TRBV30
TGTGCCAGCAGTTTGGGACAGGGAACCTACGAGCAGTACTTC | CASSLGQGTYEQYF | TRBD1 | NA | TRBJ2-7 | TRBV6-5
TGTGCCAGCAGCTTGGGCCTCAGCAATGAGCAGTTCTTC | CASSLGLSNEQFF | NA | NA | TRBJ2-1 | TRBV5-4
TGTGCCAGCAGCTTAGGTGCAGGTCGGGAAGCCAAAAACATTCAGTACTTC | CASSLGAGREAKNIQYF | NA | NA | TRBJ2-4 | TRBV7-2
TGTGCCAGCAGCTGGGACAGGTACAGCTACGAGCAGTACTTC | CASSWDRYSYEQYF | TRBD1 | once | TRBJ2-7 | TRBV7-2
TGCGCCAGCAGCCACCTTGGTCGGGCGGAAAACACTGAAGCTTTCTTT | CASSHLGRAENTEAFF | NA | NA | TRBJ1-1 | TRBV4-1
TGTGCCAGCCGACTTACAGGGAACGGCTACACCTTC | CASRLTGNGYTF | NA | NA | TRBJ1-2 | TRBV2
TGTGCCAGCAGCTTATCCTCTGGGGCCAACGTCCTGACTTTC | CASSLSSGANVLTF | NA | NA | TRBJ2-6 | TRBV7-9
TGTGCCAGCAGCTACGGACAGGGCAGTGAAAAACTGTTTTTT | CASSYGQGSEKLFF | TRBD1 | NA | TRBJ1-4 | TRBV7-9
TGCAGTGCCCAATGGGGACGATTAACCTTC | CSAQWGRLTF | NA | NA | TRBJ1-2 | TRBV20-1
TGTGCCAGCAGCGTACTACAGGGCAATGGCTACACCTTC | CASSVLQGNGYTF | NA | NA | TRBJ1-2 | TRBV9
TGCACCAGCAGCCAAGACTTCAGCTCCACCCCGGGTGAGCAGTACTTC | CTSSQDFSSTPGEQYF | NA | NA | TRBJ2-7 | TRBV1
TGTGCCATCAGTAAGGACAGGATCGGACAGCCCCAGCATTTT | CAISKDRIGQPQHF | TRBD1 | NA | TRBJ1-5 | TRBV10-3
TGTGCCATCAGTGAGTCAGGGGATTCACCCCTCCACTTT | CAISESGDSPLHF | NA | NA | TRBJ1-6 | TRBV10-3
TGTGCCAGCAGGCCGGGGGATGTAGGGAATGAGCAGTTCTTC | CASRPGDVGNEQFF | NA | NA | TRBJ2-1 | TRBV28
TGTGCCAGTCATCAGGAGGGCAATCAGCCCCAGCATTTT | CASHQEGNQPQHF | NA | NA | TRBJ1-5 | TRBV6-1
TGTGCCTGGAGTGTACTGCCGAGGAACACTGAAGCTTTCTTT | CAWSVLPRNTEAFF | NA | NA | TRBJ1-1 | TRBV30
TGTGCCAGCAGCTTAGAGCCGTCAGATACGCAGTATTTT | CASSLEPSDTQYF | NA | NA | TRBJ2-3 | TRBV7-9
TGTGCCAGCTCACCTACACAGGTTCATCTTAATGAGCAGTACTTC | CASSPTQVHLNEQYF | NA | NA | TRBJ2-7 | TRBV18
TGTGCCAGCAGTTCCCGCGTCTCGAGAGACTACGAGCAGTACTTC | CASSSRVSRDYEQYF | NA | NA | TRBJ2-7 | TRBV6-5
TGCGCCAGCGGAATTGCAACTAATGAAAAACTGTTTTTT | CASGIATNEKLFF | NA | NA | TRBJ1-4 | TRBV10-1
TGTGCCAGCAGTGCATACCGGGACATCTCAACTAATGAAAAACTGTTTTTT | CASSAYRDISTNEKLFF | NA | NA | TRBJ1-4 | TRBV2
TGTGCCAGCAGCGTTCAGGGGCTCCCCTATGGCTACACCTTC | CASSVQGLPYGYTF | NA | NA | TRBJ1-2 | TRBV7-8